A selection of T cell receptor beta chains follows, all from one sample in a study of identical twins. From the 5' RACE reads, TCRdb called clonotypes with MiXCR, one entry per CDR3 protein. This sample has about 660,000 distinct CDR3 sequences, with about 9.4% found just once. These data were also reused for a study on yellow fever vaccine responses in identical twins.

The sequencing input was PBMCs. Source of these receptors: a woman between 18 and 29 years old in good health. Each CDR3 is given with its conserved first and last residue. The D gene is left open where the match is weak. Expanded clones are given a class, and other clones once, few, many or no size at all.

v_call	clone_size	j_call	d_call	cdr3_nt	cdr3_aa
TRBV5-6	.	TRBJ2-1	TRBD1	TGTGCCAGCAGCTTAGCAGGACAGGGGATCTACAATGAGCAGTTCTTC	CASSLAGQGIYNEQFF
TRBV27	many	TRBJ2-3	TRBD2	TGTGCCAGCAGTTCCACATCACTAGCGGGGCCCACAGATACGCAGTATTTT	CASSSTSLAGPTDTQYF
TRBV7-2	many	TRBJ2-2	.	TGTGCCAGCACCCCATGGGAGAACACCGGGGAGCTGTTTTTT	CASTPWENTGELFF
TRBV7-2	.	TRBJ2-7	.	TGTGCCAGCAGCTTAGCGGCAGGCGCAGAGCAGTACTTC	CASSLAAGAEQYF
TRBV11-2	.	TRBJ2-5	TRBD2	TGTGCCAGCAGCCCACGGGGTACTAGCGGGTGGCTCACCCAAGAGACCCAGTACTTC	CASSPRGTSGWLTQETQYF
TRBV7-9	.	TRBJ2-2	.	TGTGCCAGCAGCTCGGGCTCGACAGCATTCACCGGGGAGCTGTTTTTT	CASSSGSTAFTGELFF
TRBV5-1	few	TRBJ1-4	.	TGCGCCAGCAGCGCCCAGCGAGGGATAGGTGAAAAACTGTTTTTT	CASSAQRGIGEKLFF
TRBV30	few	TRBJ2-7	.	TGTGCCTGGAGTCGGGGCACCTACGAGCAGTACTTC	CAWSRGTYEQYF
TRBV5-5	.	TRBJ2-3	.	TGTGCCAGCAGCTTGGTCCCCCGCGGTTCAGATACGCAGTATTTT	CASSLVPRGSDTQYF
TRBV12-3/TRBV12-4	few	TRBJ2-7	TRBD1	TGTGCCAGCAGTGGCTTAGGGACAGCCTACGAGCAGTACTTC	CASSGLGTAYEQYF
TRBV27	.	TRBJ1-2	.	TGTGCCAGCAGCACTGGGGGTAAGGCCCATCGCTACACCTTC	CASSTGGKAHRYTF
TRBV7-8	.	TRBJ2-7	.	TGTGCCAGCAGCTTAGAAGGTCTGACAGACTACGAGCAGTACTTC	CASSLEGLTDYEQYF
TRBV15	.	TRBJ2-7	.	TGTGCCACCAGCCCGGGACTGACCTACGAGCAGTACTTC	CATSPGLTYEQYF
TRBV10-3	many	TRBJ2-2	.	TGTGCCATCAGTGAGCCGGGACAAAACGGGGAGCTGTTTTTT	CAISEPGQNGELFF
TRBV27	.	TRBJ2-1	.	TGTGCCAGCAGTTTAATTGGCCTAGGCGCCCATGAGCAGTTCTTC	CASSLIGLGAHEQFF
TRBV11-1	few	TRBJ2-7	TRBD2	TGTGCCAGCAGCTTAGAGGTAGCGGGAGTGAATAAAAACTACGAGCAGTACTTC	CASSLEVAGVNKNYEQYF
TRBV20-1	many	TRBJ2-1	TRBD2	TGCAGTGCTAGAAGAGGTAGCGGGAGCTACAATGAGCAGTTCTTC	CSARRGSGSYNEQFF
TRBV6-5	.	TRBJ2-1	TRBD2	TGTGCCAGCAGTTACCCGTCCTCTAGTCAGGGAGGGTTGGGTGAGCAGTTCTTC	CASSYPSSSQGGLGEQFF
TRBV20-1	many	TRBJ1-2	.	TGCAGTGCTAGAGTCCCAGGGGCACTTGGCTACACCTTC	CSARVPGALGYTF
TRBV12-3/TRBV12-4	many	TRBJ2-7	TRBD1	TGTGCCAGCAGCACAGGGGGAAGTTCCTACGAGCAGTACTTC	CASSTGGSSYEQYF
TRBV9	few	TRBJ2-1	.	TGTGCCAGCAGCGTAGTGCCTAGCTCGAATGAGCAGTTCTTC	CASSVVPSSNEQFF
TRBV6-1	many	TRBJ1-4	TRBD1	TGTGCCAGCAGTGACCACAGGGGTGCAACTAATGAAAAACTGTTTTTT	CASSDHRGATNEKLFF
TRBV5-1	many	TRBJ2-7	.	TGCGCCAGCAGCTTGGATTCGGGGAGCGAGCAGTACTTC	CASSLDSGSEQYF
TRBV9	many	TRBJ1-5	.	TGTGCCAGCAGCGTAGGACAGTTAGGGAATCAGCCCCAGCATTTT	CASSVGQLGNQPQHF
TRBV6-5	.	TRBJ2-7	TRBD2	TGTGCCAGCAGTTACTCGACTAGCAACTACGAGCAGTACTTC	CASSYSTSNYEQYF
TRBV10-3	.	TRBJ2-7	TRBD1	TGTGCCATTCATCCGGGACAGGGTAGAGACGAGCAGTACTTC	CAIHPGQGRDEQYF
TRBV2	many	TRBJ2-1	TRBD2	TGTGCCAGCACCCCCCTCGCTAGCGGAAAGAATGAGCAGTTCTTC	CASTPLASGKNEQFF
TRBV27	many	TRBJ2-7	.	TGTGCCAGCAGTTTGGTAACGGGGAGTGGGGCATACGAGCAGTACTTC	CASSLVTGSGAYEQYF
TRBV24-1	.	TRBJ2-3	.	TGTGCCACCAGTGATGACACGACCACAAGCACAGATACGCAGTATTTT	CATSDDTTTSTDTQYF
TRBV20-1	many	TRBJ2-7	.	TGCAGTGCTAGAGATCCTAAAGGGCGAGAGCAGTACTTC	CSARDPKGREQYF
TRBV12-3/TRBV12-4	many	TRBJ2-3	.	TGTGCCAGCAGTTTCGGGGGCATGGCAGATACGCAGTATTTT	CASSFGGMADTQYF
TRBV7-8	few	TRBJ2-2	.	TGTGCCAGCAGCTTGTGGGGGGTGGGGAGACCGGGGGAGCTGTTTTTT	CASSLWGVGRPGELFF
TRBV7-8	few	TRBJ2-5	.	TGTGCCAGCAGCTTAGTGTCCGGATATCAAGAGACCCAGTACTTC	CASSLVSGYQETQYF
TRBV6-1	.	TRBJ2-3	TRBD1	TGTGCCAGTCGGACAGGTTTAACAGATACGCAGTATTTT	CASRTGLTDTQYF
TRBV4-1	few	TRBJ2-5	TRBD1	TGCGCCAGCAGCCAACTCACAGGGGGAGTCCAGCAAGAGACCCAGTACTTC	CASSQLTGGVQQETQYF
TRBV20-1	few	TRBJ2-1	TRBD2	TGCAGTGCTACCATAGCGGGAGTGGAGTACAATGAGCAGTTCTTC	CSATIAGVEYNEQFF
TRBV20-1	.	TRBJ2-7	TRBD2	TGCAGTGCCCTTTTTCCTAGCGGGAGAGGAGACGAGCAGTACTTC	CSALFPSGRGDEQYF
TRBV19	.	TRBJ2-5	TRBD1	TGTGCCAGTAGCCTCAAAATCTGGGACAGGGAACACCAAGAGACCCAGTACTTC	CASSLKIWDREHQETQYF
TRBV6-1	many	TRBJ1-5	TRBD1	TGTGCCAGCAGCGAGGGACAGGGAGGCAATCAGCCCCAGCATTTT	CASSEGQGGNQPQHF
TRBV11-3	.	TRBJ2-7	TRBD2	TGTGCCAGCAGCGGGGAGGGCAACGAGCAGTACTTC	CASSGEGNEQYF
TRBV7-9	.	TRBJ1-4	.	TGTGCTACCCGGGACACGGGCTCAACTAATGAAAAACTGTTTTTT	CATRDTGSTNEKLFF
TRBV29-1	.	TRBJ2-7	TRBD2	TGCAGCGTCGACGGACTAGCGGGAGCCCAGTACGAGCAGTACTTC	CSVDGLAGAQYEQYF
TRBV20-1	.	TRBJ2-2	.	TGCAGTGCTAGAGATCGAGGGGCGTTCGCCGGGGAGCTGTTTTTT	CSARDRGAFAGELFF
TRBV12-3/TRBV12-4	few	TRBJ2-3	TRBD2	TGTGCCTGCACCATACGCGGGGGAGGACTAGCGGGCACAGATACGCAGTATTTT	CACTIRGGGLAGTDTQYF
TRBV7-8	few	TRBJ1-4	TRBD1	TGTGCCAGCAGCTTCTCGACAGGGAGATATGAAAAACTGTTTTTT	CASSFSTGRYEKLFF
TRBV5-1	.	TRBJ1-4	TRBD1	TGCGCCAGCAGCCGGGGACAGCAGAATGAAAATCTGTTTTTT	CASSRGQQNENLFF